Listed below are T cell receptor beta chains from one sample, sequenced in a study of T cell changes during pregnancy in multiple sclerosis. Profiling relied on immunoSEQ multiplex PCR, and the TCRdb table lists in-frame clones only, not all of them. Here the sample spans 40,000 or so clones, under 95% being singletons. The sample in question was CD8+ T cells from peripheral blood mononuclear cells, obtained in the third trimester of pregnancy. Source of these receptors: a female donor with multiple sclerosis, enrolled in a pregnancy study. Both conserved end residues are part of each CDR3. D genes are given only for firm matches. Clone size is not always given. Where it is, it says once, few, many or a class for expanded clones.

CDR3 DNA	CDR3 protein	clone size	D gene	V gene	J gene
TGTGCCAGCAGCGGGTACGGGACAGGGATGGGGAACACTGAAGCTTTCTTT	CASSGYGTGMGNTEAFF	NA	TRBD1	TRBV5-8	TRBJ1-1
TGTGCCAGCAGTTACTCACGGGGTTCGACCAACAATGAGCAGTTCTTC	CASSYSRGSTNNEQFF	NA	NA	TRBV6-5	TRBJ2-1
TGCGCCAGCAGCTTGGAAGCGGGATGGGCCTACGAGCAGTACTTC	CASSLEAGWAYEQYF	NA	TRBD2	TRBV5-1	TRBJ2-7
TGTGCCAGCTCACCAGTGACAGAAGAGACCCAGTACTTC	CASSPVTEETQYF	NA	NA	TRBV18	TRBJ2-5
TGTGCCAGCAGCACTATAGCGGGAGGGGATTACAATGAGCAGTTCTTC	CASSTIAGGDYNEQFF	NA	TRBD2	TRBV4-2	TRBJ2-1
TGTGCCAGCAGTTCCGGGGAGGCGACGCAGTATTTT	CASSSGEATQYF	NA	NA	TRBV27	TRBJ2-3
TGTGCCAGCAGCCTACGGGACAGCTCCTACGAGCAGTACTTC	CASSLRDSSYEQYF	NA	TRBD1	TRBV7-9	TRBJ2-7
TGTGCCAGCAGTTACTCTCTGACAGGGGCCGGCAATGAGCAGTTCTTC	CASSYSLTGAGNEQFF	NA	TRBD1	TRBV6-5	TRBJ2-1
TGTGCCAGCAGTTTCTCAGGGGGCTACGAGCAGTACTTC	CASSFSGGYEQYF	NA	TRBD1	TRBV27	TRBJ2-7
TGTGCCAGCAGCCACGGGGGGGCGGCTAATGAAAAACTGTTTTTT	CASSHGGAANEKLFF	NA	NA	TRBV16	TRBJ1-4
TGTGCCAGCAGCGCGGCGGCAGCCAAAAACATTCAGTACTTC	CASSAAAAKNIQYF	NA	NA	TRBV5-4	TRBJ2-4
TGTGCCAGCGCGGGGGGCACCGGGGAGCTGTTTTTT	CASAGGTGELFF	NA	TRBD2	TRBV4-2	TRBJ2-2
TGTGCCAGCCCCCTGAGGACTAGCGTAGGAGATACGCAGTATTTT	CASPLRTSVGDTQYF	few	TRBD2	TRBV7-3	TRBJ2-3
TGTGCCAGCAGTTTCCTCTTGTATTTCAATGAGCAGTTCTTC	CASSFLLYFNEQFF	once	NA	TRBV27	TRBJ2-1
TGTGCCAGCGCGTCTTGGCAGGGCGATGAGCAGTTCTTC	CASASWQGDEQFF	NA	NA	TRBV5-4	TRBJ2-1
TGTGCCAGCAGGAAAAGCGGAACGCCCTCTGGGGCCAACGTCCTGACTTTC	CASRKSGTPSGANVLTF	NA	NA	TRBV7-9	TRBJ2-6
TGTGCCAGCAGCTGGGGACAGGGGGTTAATGAAAAACTGTTTTTT	CASSWGQGVNEKLFF	NA	TRBD1	TRBV5-5	TRBJ1-4
TGTGCCAGCAGCCACCTTTGGGCGGACAGTTCCAATGAGCAGTTCTTC	CASSHLWADSSNEQFF	NA	NA	TRBV7-9	TRBJ2-1
TGTGCCAGCAGTCGGCGGGAGTCGGGCACAGATACGCAGTATTTT	CASSRRESGTDTQYF	few	TRBD2	TRBV28	TRBJ2-3
TGTGCCAGCAGCTCCTTAGCGGGAGGGATCCAAGAGACCCAGTACTTC	CASSSLAGGIQETQYF	NA	TRBD2	TRBV7-9	TRBJ2-5
TGTGCCACCAGCGAGGGACAGGGGGCCCCACCGAATGAAAAACTGTTTTTT	CATSEGQGAPPNEKLFF	NA	TRBD1	TRBV15	TRBJ1-4
TGTGCCAGCAGCGAAATGCCGGGACAGGGGTACGAGCAGTACTTC	CASSEMPGQGYEQYF	NA	TRBD1	TRBV7-3	TRBJ2-7
TGTGCCAGTAGTATAGATCTTGGGGAGTTCAACGAGCAGTACTTC	CASSIDLGEFNEQYF	NA	NA	TRBV19	TRBJ2-7
TGTGCCAGCAGCTTAGTGACGGTCGGGATTCAATCAGAGACCCAGTACTTC	CASSLVTVGIQSETQYF	NA	NA	TRBV7-6	TRBJ2-5
TGTGCCAGCAGCTTAGGTAAGCGGGAGGCCTACAATGAGCAGTTCTTC	CASSLGKREAYNEQFF	NA	TRBD2	TRBV11-3	TRBJ2-1
TGTGCCAGCAGCCCATTAGCGGTTTCCTACGAGCAGTACTTC	CASSPLAVSYEQYF	NA	NA	TRBV4-2	TRBJ2-7
TGTGCCAGCTCACCTTTTCAAGCGGGAGTTCTCTCCTACTACGAGCAGTACTTC	CASSPFQAGVLSYYEQYF	NA	TRBD2	TRBV18	TRBJ2-7
TGTGCCAGCAGCTTAAATGCAGGGTCAGGCGGCGAGCAGTACTTC	CASSLNAGSGGEQYF	NA	NA	TRBV7-3	TRBJ2-7
TGTGCCAGCTCCAACCCCCGCGAGAACACCGGGGAGCTGTTTTTT	CASSNPRENTGELFF	NA	NA	TRBV11-3	TRBJ2-2
TGTGCCAGCAGTCCTTTAATAGGGGGTTACAATGAGCAGTTCTTC	CASSPLIGGYNEQFF	once	NA	TRBV7-9	TRBJ2-1
TGTGCCAGCAGTCACGGACAGGTATCCTACGAGCAGTACTTC	CASSHGQVSYEQYF	NA	TRBD1	TRBV27	TRBJ2-7
TGTGCCAGCAGGCCGACAGGAGAACTCTACGAGCAGTACTTC	CASRPTGELYEQYF	NA	NA	TRBV27	TRBJ2-7
TGTGCCAGCAGTTTAGTGGGCGGGAGGCCTACCGGGGAGCTGTTTTTT	CASSLVGGRPTGELFF	NA	TRBD2	TRBV27	TRBJ2-2
TGTGCCTGGTCCGCGGCCGGCAACACAGATACGCAGTATTTT	CAWSAAGNTDTQYF	NA	NA	TRBV30	TRBJ2-3
TGTGCCTGGAGTCCAACCCCCGGGACTAGCGGGAGAAGCGGTGAGCAGTTCTTC	CAWSPTPGTSGRSGEQFF	NA	TRBD2	TRBV30	TRBJ2-1
TGTGCCAGCAGCACCGGGGGCGAGCAGTACTTC	CASSTGGEQYF	NA	NA	TRBV7-9	TRBJ2-7
TGTGCCAGCAGTTTATTTCGGGACTCAAAAGTCCAGCATTTT	CASSLFRDSKVQHF	few	NA	TRBV27	TRBJ1-5
TGTGCCAGTAGTATCGGACAGGGGGGTGGGAGGTGGCCCCAGCATTTT	CASSIGQGGGRWPQHF	NA	TRBD1	TRBV19	TRBJ1-5
TGTGCCTGGAGGATCGGGGGGTCCTACGAGCAGTACTTC	CAWRIGGSYEQYF	NA	TRBD2	TRBV30	TRBJ2-7
TGTGCCAGCAGCCAAGATGGGCCAGGATCCATGAACACTGAAGCTTTCTTT	CASSQDGPGSMNTEAFF	NA	NA	TRBV4-2	TRBJ1-1
TGTGCCAGCTCAGTTTGGGGGGGCTCGAACACTGAAGCTTTCTTT	CASSVWGGSNTEAFF	NA	NA	TRBV27	TRBJ1-1
TGTGCCAGCGGAGCGAGGGAGGACTACAATGAGCAGTTCTTC	CASGAREDYNEQFF	NA	NA	TRBV4-2	TRBJ2-1
TGTGCCAGCAGCGTAGGGACATTCCCCTCCGTAAGCATGAACACTGAAGCTTTCTTT	CASSVGTFPSVSMNTEAFF	NA	NA	TRBV9	TRBJ1-1
TGTGCCAGCAGCCAAATGGGAAGGCGGGAGCGGTTCCCCTGGAATACAGATACGCAGTATTTT	CASSQMGRRERFPWNTDTQYF	NA	TRBD2	TRBV14	TRBJ2-3
TGTGCCAGCAGCTTCGGGACTAGCGGTTCCTACAATGAGCAGTTCTTC	CASSFGTSGSYNEQFF	NA	TRBD2	TRBV7-9	TRBJ2-1
TGCGCCAGCAGCCAAGACAGGAACACCGGGGAGCTGTTTTTT	CASSQDRNTGELFF	NA	NA	TRBV4-3	TRBJ2-2
TGTGCCAGTAGTATACCCTACTCCCACTACAATGAGCAGTTCTTC	CASSIPYSHYNEQFF	NA	NA	TRBV19	TRBJ2-1
TGCGCCAGCACCGTTTATTATCGGCCGACTAGCGAGAGCACAGATACGCAGTATTTT	CASTVYYRPTSESTDTQYF	NA	TRBD2	TRBV5-1	TRBJ2-3
TGTGCCAGCAATCTAGCGGGAGCTGGCAATGAGCAGTTCTTC	CASNLAGAGNEQFF	NA	TRBD2	TRBV2	TRBJ2-1
TGTGCCAGCAGCCCAAACAGGGAGCTTGAAGCTTTCTTT	CASSPNRELEAFF	NA	NA	TRBV7-6	TRBJ1-1
TGTGCCAGCAGCCAGGACAGTTTTTACGAGCAGTACTTC	CASSQDSFYEQYF	NA	NA	TRBV5-4	TRBJ2-7
TGTGCCAGCAGCCCTTACCGATGGGACAGGGGGCCCAATGAGCAGTTCTTC	CASSPYRWDRGPNEQFF	NA	TRBD1	TRBV5-6	TRBJ2-1
TGTGCCAGCAGCTTAGGCCCCGTGTCTCGCACAAGCACAGATACGCAGTATTTT	CASSLGPVSRTSTDTQYF	medium-sized	NA	TRBV11-2	TRBJ2-3
TGTGCCAGCGGCCGAAACAATGAGCAGTTCTTC	CASGRNNEQFF	NA	NA	TRBV28	TRBJ2-1
TGTGCCAGCAGTTATAACAATTACGAGCAGTACTTC	CASSYNNYEQYF	few	NA	TRBV27	TRBJ2-7
TGTGCCAGCAGCCAAACTAGCGGGTACGAGCAGTACTTC	CASSQTSGYEQYF	NA	TRBD2	TRBV11-1	TRBJ2-7
TGTGCCAGCACCAATGGAGGCGGCTATGGCTACACCTTC	CASTNGGGYGYTF	NA	NA	TRBV6-5	TRBJ1-2
TGTGCCAGCAGGATGACAACGGGAACCTACGAGCAGTACTTC	CASRMTTGTYEQYF	NA	NA	TRBV2	TRBJ2-7